The rows below give T cell receptor beta chains drawn from one sample of a study of T cells after yellow fever vaccination. TCRdb redid the calling of the 5' RACE reads with MiXCR, one entry per CDR3 protein. The sample includes about 260,000 distinct CDR3 sequences, approximately 3.5% of them seen just once. Source: PBMCs, taken 15 days after the yellow fever booster vaccination. The source is a man aged 18 to 30 who received the YFV17D yellow fever vaccine. CDR3s include the opening cysteine and the closing phenylalanine or tryptophan. Fields, in order: D gene, J gene, clone size, V gene, CDR3 DNA, CDR3 protein. D genes are given only for firm matches. Clone size is given for some rows only: seen once, a few or many times, or a class if the clone is expanded.

D: TRBD2; J: TRBJ2-5; size: many; V: TRBV7-9; DNA: TGTGCCAGCAGCTTTCGGGAGGCCCCAGTCTTC; CDR3: CASSFREAPVF
D: NA; J: TRBJ2-3; size: many; V: TRBV12-3/TRBV12-4; DNA: TGTGCCAGCAGTCCTAAGACAGGCCCGGATACGCAGTATTTT; CDR3: CASSPKTGPDTQYF
D: TRBD2; J: TRBJ2-3; size: many; V: TRBV11-2; DNA: TGTGCCAGCAGCTTGGCCCTAGCGGGGGGCACAGATACGCAGTATTTT; CDR3: CASSLALAGGTDTQYF
D: TRBD1; J: TRBJ2-7; size: many; V: TRBV19; DNA: TGTGCCAGTAGTATAATGGTGACAGGGGCGACCTACGAGCAGTACTTC; CDR3: CASSIMVTGATYEQYF
D: TRBD2; J: TRBJ2-5; size: many; V: TRBV7-2; DNA: TGTGCCAGCAGCTTCAACCTAGCGGGGGGGCAAGAGACCCAGTACTTC; CDR3: CASSFNLAGGQETQYF
D: TRBD2; J: TRBJ2-3; size: many; V: TRBV10-3; DNA: TGTGCCATCAGTGAAGGAGCGGGGCCTTTCACAGATACGCAGTATTTT; CDR3: CAISEGAGPFTDTQYF
D: NA; J: TRBJ1-1; size: NA; V: TRBV7-9; DNA: TGTGCCAGCAGTAGCGACCCGAACACTGAATCTTTCTTT; CDR3: CASSSDPNTESFF
D: NA; J: TRBJ2-1; size: many; V: TRBV7-9; DNA: TGTGCCAGCAGCCCCCGGGGAGATTGGCAGTACAATGAGCAGTTCTTC; CDR3: CASSPRGDWQYNEQFF
D: NA; J: TRBJ2-1; size: few; V: TRBV6-5; DNA: TGTGCCAGCAGTCCCTGGCGAGGTGAGCAGTTCTTC; CDR3: CASSPWRGEQFF
D: TRBD1; J: TRBJ1-5; size: NA; V: TRBV19; DNA: TGTGCCAGCCTGGACAGGAATAGCAATCAGCCCCAGCATTTT; CDR3: CASLDRNSNQPQHF
D: NA; J: TRBJ1-1; size: many; V: TRBV5-1; DNA: TGCGCCAGCAGATCTGGGGCTCGGACTGAAGCTTTCTTT; CDR3: CASRSGARTEAFF
D: TRBD1; J: TRBJ1-2; size: few; V: TRBV6-6; DNA: TGTGCCAGCAGTTCTCAGGGGGGGGCGAGTTACTATGGCTACACCTTC; CDR3: CASSSQGGASYYGYTF
D: NA; J: TRBJ2-5; size: many; V: TRBV4-2; DNA: TGTGCCAGCAGCACCCCCCTTGAAGAGACCCAGTACTTC; CDR3: CASSTPLEETQYF
D: TRBD2; J: TRBJ2-1; size: many; V: TRBV3-1; DNA: TGTGCCAGCAGCCAAAGACGGCGGGGGGATTACAATGAGCAGTTCTTC; CDR3: CASSQRRRGDYNEQFF
D: NA; J: TRBJ2-3; size: many; V: TRBV5-4; DNA: TGTGCCAGCAGCTTGGGTGGGGCGGGGACCCCAGATACGCAGTATTTT; CDR3: CASSLGGAGTPDTQYF
D: TRBD2; J: TRBJ2-1; size: many; V: TRBV7-2; DNA: TGTGCCAGCAGACTAGCGGGGGGCTCCTACAATGAGCAGTTCTTC; CDR3: CASRLAGGSYNEQFF
D: NA; J: TRBJ2-4; size: many; V: TRBV5-5; DNA: TGTGCCAGCAGCTCTCATGGAGGGAGTCTCGCCAAAAACATTCAGTACTTC; CDR3: CASSSHGGSLAKNIQYF
D: NA; J: TRBJ2-4; size: many; V: TRBV7-2; DNA: TGTGCCAGCAGCTTAATTCCCCTCGGAAGGCCCCGGGCTGTAAACATTCAGTACTTC; CDR3: CASSLIPLGRPRAVNIQYF
D: NA; J: TRBJ1-5; size: many; V: TRBV7-2; DNA: TGTGCCAGCAGCCCCTGGGCGGGGGTTAATCAGCCCCAGCATTTT; CDR3: CASSPWAGVNQPQHF
D: TRBD1; J: TRBJ2-1; size: many; V: TRBV12-3/TRBV12-4; DNA: TGTGCCAGCAGTCAAAACAGGGGACCCTACAATGAGCAGTTCTTC; CDR3: CASSQNRGPYNEQFF
D: NA; J: TRBJ1-6; size: many; V: TRBV5-1; DNA: TGCGCCAGCAGCTTAGGACCGGAGGGCTATAATTCACCCCTCCACTTT; CDR3: CASSLGPEGYNSPLHF
D: NA; J: TRBJ2-5; size: many; V: TRBV29-1; DNA: TGCAGCGTTGAAGATCGGGCAGCCGAAGGAGAGACCCAGTACTTC; CDR3: CSVEDRAAEGETQYF
D: NA; J: TRBJ2-2; size: many; V: TRBV27; DNA: TGTGCCAGCAAGAAGGGGGGGGTGACCGGGGAGCTGTTTTTT; CDR3: CASKKGGVTGELFF
D: NA; J: TRBJ2-7; size: many; V: TRBV5-1; DNA: TGCGCCAGCAGCGGGACGACAGGACCTCGGCAGTACTTC; CDR3: CASSGTTGPRQYF
D: TRBD2; J: TRBJ2-1; size: NA; V: TRBV7-2; DNA: TGTGCCAGCAGCTTAGATCTAGCGGGGGGGGATGAGCAGTTCTTC; CDR3: CASSLDLAGGDEQFF
D: NA; J: TRBJ2-2; size: many; V: TRBV5-1; DNA: TGCGCCAGCAGCTTACTAGCCTCACCCGGGGGCGGGGAGCTGTTTTTT; CDR3: CASSLLASPGGGELFF
D: NA; J: TRBJ2-2; size: many; V: TRBV6-6; DNA: TGTGCCAGCAGTTATCTTACAGCCGGGGAGCTGTTTTTT; CDR3: CASSYLTAGELFF
D: NA; J: TRBJ1-4; size: many; V: TRBV5-1; DNA: TGCGCCAGCAGCGTTATGGGGCAAACTAATGAAAAACTGTTTTTT; CDR3: CASSVMGQTNEKLFF
D: NA; J: TRBJ1-1; size: many; V: TRBV5-1; DNA: TGCGCCAGCAGCTTGGGCAGGGAGAACACTGAAGCTTTCTTT; CDR3: CASSLGRENTEAFF
D: TRBD2; J: TRBJ2-2; size: many; V: TRBV12-3/TRBV12-4; DNA: TGTGCCACCTGCCCGACTAGCGGGGCGACCGGGGAGCTGTTTTTT; CDR3: CATCPTSGATGELFF
D: NA; J: TRBJ1-1; size: many; V: TRBV20-1; DNA: TGCAGTGCTAGATACCTGCGCTCCCGGGACACTGAAGCTTTCTTT; CDR3: CSARYLRSRDTEAFF
D: NA; J: TRBJ2-5; size: many; V: TRBV10-3; DNA: TGTGCCATCAAGGGGGAGGGAGCCCAGTACTTC; CDR3: CAIKGEGAQYF
D: NA; J: TRBJ2-5; size: many; V: TRBV7-2; DNA: TGTGCCAGCAGCTTCAATAGGCAAGAGACCCAGTACTTC; CDR3: CASSFNRQETQYF
D: TRBD2; J: TRBJ2-2; size: many; V: TRBV5-5; DNA: TGTGCCAGCAGCTCCGCATTTAGCGGGAAAAGGAACACCGGGGAGCTGTTTTTT; CDR3: CASSSAFSGKRNTGELFF
D: NA; J: TRBJ1-1; size: many; V: TRBV27; DNA: TGTGCCAGCAGTTTAGCTGTAGTTGGGAAGAACACTGAAGCTTTCTTT; CDR3: CASSLAVVGKNTEAFF
D: NA; J: TRBJ1-5; size: few; V: TRBV6-5; DNA: TGTGCCAGCAGCTCAAGCGGGGCCCGCAATCAGCCCCAGCATTTT; CDR3: CASSSSGARNQPQHF
D: NA; J: TRBJ1-1; size: many; V: TRBV12-3/TRBV12-4; DNA: TGTGCCAGCACTCTTCAGGGCACTGAAGCTTTCTTT; CDR3: CASTLQGTEAFF
D: TRBD1; J: TRBJ1-1; size: many; V: TRBV25-1; DNA: TGTGCCAGCAGTGGATGGGGGACAGGGAGACCTGAAGCTTTCTTT; CDR3: CASSGWGTGRPEAFF
D: TRBD1; J: TRBJ2-7; size: many; V: TRBV6-5; DNA: TGTGCCAGCAGTTCCGACAGGGTCTACGAGCAGTACTTC; CDR3: CASSSDRVYEQYF
D: TRBD2; J: TRBJ2-7; size: many; V: TRBV7-2; DNA: TGTGCCAGCAGCTTCGGGCGGGGGTACCACGAGCAGTACTTC; CDR3: CASSFGRGYHEQYF
D: NA; J: TRBJ1-2; size: many; V: TRBV29-1; DNA: TGCAGCGTAGACCCGGCAGGGAGTTATGGCTACACCTTC; CDR3: CSVDPAGSYGYTF
D: TRBD1; J: TRBJ1-1; size: few; V: TRBV28; DNA: TGTGCCACCGGACAGGGCGTGAACACTGAAGCTTTCTTT; CDR3: CATGQGVNTEAFF
D: NA; J: TRBJ1-4; size: many; V: TRBV4-2; DNA: TGTGCCAGCAGCCAGACTACCCGAGGGTCAACTAATGAAAAACTGTTTTTT; CDR3: CASSQTTRGSTNEKLFF
D: NA; J: TRBJ1-2; size: many; V: TRBV4-2; DNA: TGTGCCAGCAGCCAAGCTGGGAGAGACCTCTATGGCTACACCTTC; CDR3: CASSQAGRDLYGYTF